This TCR beta chain was observed in a study of T cells in pancreatic ductal adenocarcinoma (dated 2017 in TCRdb). Study-level background: The work assessed suppressive cells as well as CD8+ T cells infiltrating resected pancreatic ductal adenocarcinoma, measuring their numbers, locations, and properties, in order to shed light on the adaptive T-cell response that occurs naturally.

Selected pancreatic ductal adenocarcinoma patients had undergone surgery without neoadjuvant therapy. Peripheral blood was collected in heparin tubes, and PBMCs were isolated by histopaque density gradient and cryopreserved in approximately 9.4% DMSO. The DNeasy Blood and Tissue Kit, with Proteinase K and RNase treatment, was used to extract genomic DNA from 7 PBMC specimens and roughly 10 flash-frozen tumor specimens. CDR1 and CDR2 are drawn from the germline V gene: KGHSH, LQKENI. V was cut back by 6 bases and J by 0 bases, leaving a gap of 11 bases between them. The CDR3, cysteine through phenylalanine, is 15 amino acids long. CDR3 DNA only is kept here, 45 bases in frame from base 1. The immunoSEQ hsTCRB kit was used to amplify TCR beta CDR3 regions from genomic DNA. An Illumina HiSeq system was used for high-throughput TRB CDR3 sequencing. The original pipeline was this. The immunoSEQ software was used to analyze the sequencing reads, and any nonproductive sequences containing premature stops or frame-shifts were left out. Clonality of the repertoire was calculated as one minus Shannon entropy normalized by log2 of the number of unique productive sequences. Here the immuneACCESS table is served through TCRdb, limited to in-frame sequences with V and J called. Missing clones are a known gap in these copies; in checked studies unresolved V genes cover under half, and the rest lacks a known reason. That table gives V, J and clone size, and the DNA gave D and trimming. This sample lists 15,000 to 20,000 clones; about 90% were detected once. Approximately 1% of the sample belongs to the ten largest clones.

As for this clone: This receptor's antigen is unknown. Base qualities are not at hand, and no much larger clone is one base apart.

What the study reported, not specific to this receptor: More total productive templates and 6 to 9.5-fold more unique clonotypes were found in blood samples than in tumor samples. There was no significant difference in T-cell clonality between tumor and blood, where mean clonality was approximately 0.12 for tumors and about 0.07 for blood. Tumor versus blood clonality comparisons may be biased because tumors are enriched in CD45RO+ effector rather than naive T cells, biasing toward lower diversity. Since most pancreatic cancer patients present with inoperable disease, the resected cohort was skewed toward the minority of patients who had early-stage disease.

The chain is made from TRBV18 and TRBJ1-4, with no confident D gene call. Sequenced: PBMCs. The TCR sequence derives from a human donor with pancreatic ductal adenocarcinoma. The CDR3 protein: CASSSDLPTNEKLFF. The DNA is as follows: TGTGCCAGCTCCTCCGATCTACCAACTAATGAAAAACTGTTTTTT.